Sequencing of this TCR beta chain was carried out in a study of blood T cell repertoires in COVID-19. Study as a whole: In each case, the material was cDNA or gDNA derived from T cells, B-cell-depleted T cells, or PBMCs.

The table came from immunoSEQ multiplex PCR; TCRdb's copy has only in-frame clones and leaves some out. Among some 430,000 clones listed, roughly 87% were seen once. The V gene's germline CDR1 is SNHLY and CDR2 FYNNEI. The CDR3 loop spans 15 amino acids. V was clipped by 3 bases and J by 5 bases; unmatched bases: 7. Living in 24 US areas, the participants were between roughly 18 and 90 years of age. The chain uses TRBV2 and TRBJ2-7; TRBD2 agrees at 10 bases. Sequenced sample: PBMCs or T cells enriched from blood (not recorded which). The TCR comes from a man aged 18 to 30 who had recovered from COVID-19. This CDR3 is CASSENSGRGHEQYF. The CDR3 region has the DNA TGTGCCAGCAGTGAGAACAGCGGGAGGGGACACGAGCAGTACTTC. The full variable domain, with the rest looked up from reference TRBV2 and TRBJ2-7, is EPEVTQTPSHQVTQMGQEVILRCVPISNHLYFYWYRQILGQKVEFLVSFYNNEISEKSEIFDDQFSVERPDGSNFTLKIRSTKLEDSAMYFCASSENSGRGHEQYFGPGTRLTVT.